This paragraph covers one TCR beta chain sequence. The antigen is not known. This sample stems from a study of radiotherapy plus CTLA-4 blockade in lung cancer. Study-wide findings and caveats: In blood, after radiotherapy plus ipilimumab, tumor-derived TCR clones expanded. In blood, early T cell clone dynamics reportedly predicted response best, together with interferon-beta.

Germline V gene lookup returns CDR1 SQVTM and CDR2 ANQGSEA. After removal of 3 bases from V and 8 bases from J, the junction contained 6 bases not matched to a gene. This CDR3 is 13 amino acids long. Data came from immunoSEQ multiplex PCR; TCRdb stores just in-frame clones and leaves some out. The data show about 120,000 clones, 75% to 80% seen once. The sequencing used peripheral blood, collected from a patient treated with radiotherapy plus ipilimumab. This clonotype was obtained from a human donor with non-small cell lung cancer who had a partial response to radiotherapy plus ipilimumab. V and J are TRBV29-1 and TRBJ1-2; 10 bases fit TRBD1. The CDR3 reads CSVEGTGAVGYTF. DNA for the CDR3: TGCAGCGTTGAGGGGACAGGGGCGGTCGGCTACACCTTC.